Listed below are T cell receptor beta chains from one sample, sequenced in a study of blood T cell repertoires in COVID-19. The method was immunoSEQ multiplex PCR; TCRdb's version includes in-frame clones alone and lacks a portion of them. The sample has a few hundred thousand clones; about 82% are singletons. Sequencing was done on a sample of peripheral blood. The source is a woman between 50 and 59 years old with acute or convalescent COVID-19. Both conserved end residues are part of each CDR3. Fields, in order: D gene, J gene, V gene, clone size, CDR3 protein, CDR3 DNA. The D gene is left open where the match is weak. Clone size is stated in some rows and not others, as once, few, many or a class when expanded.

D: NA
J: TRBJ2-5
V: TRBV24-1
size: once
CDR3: CATSDLSAGGETQYF
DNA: TGTGCCACCAGTGATTTGAGCGCAGGAGGGGAGACCCAGTACTTC

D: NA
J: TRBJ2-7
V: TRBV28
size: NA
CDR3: CASSSLYYEQYF
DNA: TGTGCCAGCAGTTCCCTCTACTACGAGCAGTACTTC

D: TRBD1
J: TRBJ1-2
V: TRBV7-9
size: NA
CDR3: CASSSTGSNLGYTF
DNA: TGTGCCAGCAGCTCGACAGGGAGTAACCTTGGCTACACCTTC

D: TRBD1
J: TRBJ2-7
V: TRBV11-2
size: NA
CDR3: CASSLSTGDEQYF
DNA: TGTGCCAGCAGCTTGTCCACAGGGGACGAGCAGTACTTC

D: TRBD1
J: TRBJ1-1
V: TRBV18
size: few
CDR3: CASSPGTGMDTEAFF
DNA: TGTGCCAGCTCACCCGGGACAGGGATGGACACTGAAGCTTTCTTT

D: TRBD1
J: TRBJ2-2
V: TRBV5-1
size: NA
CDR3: CASRNPRGRLSGELFF
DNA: TGCGCCAGCAGGAACCCCAGGGGGCGTCTATCCGGGGAGCTGTTTTTT

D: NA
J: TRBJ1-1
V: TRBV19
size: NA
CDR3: CASSILRNTEAFF
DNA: TGTGCCAGTAGTATCCTGAGGAACACTGAAGCTTTCTTT

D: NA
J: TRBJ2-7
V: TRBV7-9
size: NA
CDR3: CASSLAGHNYEQYF
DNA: TGTGCCAGCAGCTTAGCTGGACATAACTACGAGCAGTACTTC

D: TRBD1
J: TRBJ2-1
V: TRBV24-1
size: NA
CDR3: CATGQGAPRGQFF
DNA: TGTGCCACCGGCCAGGGGGCCCCCCGTGGGCAGTTCTTC

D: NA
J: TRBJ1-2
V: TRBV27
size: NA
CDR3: CASSFDSLYGYTF
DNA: TGTGCCAGCAGTTTTGATTCACTCTATGGCTACACCTTC

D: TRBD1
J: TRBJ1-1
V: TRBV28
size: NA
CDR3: CASKPTGGGTEAFF
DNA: TGTGCCAGCAAACCGACAGGGGGTGGGACTGAAGCTTTCTTT

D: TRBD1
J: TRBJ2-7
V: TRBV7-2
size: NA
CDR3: CASSPGQGLSYEQYF
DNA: TGTGCCAGCAGCCCAGGACAGGGTCTATCCTACGAGCAGTACTTC

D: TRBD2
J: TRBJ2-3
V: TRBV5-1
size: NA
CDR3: CASSRGEGPDTQYF
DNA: TGCGCCAGCAGCCGGGGGGAGGGCCCAGATACGCAGTATTTT

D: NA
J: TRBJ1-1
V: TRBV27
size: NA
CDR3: CASSPPVGGGWFEAFF
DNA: TGTGCCAGCAGTCCCCCTGTTGGGGGGGGTTGGTTTGAAGCTTTCTTT

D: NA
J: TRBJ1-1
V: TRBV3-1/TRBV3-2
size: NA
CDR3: CASSQRGSDTEAFF
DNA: TGTGCCAGCAGCCAGAGGGGGTCGGACACTGAAGCTTTCTTT

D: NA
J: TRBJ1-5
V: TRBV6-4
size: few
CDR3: CASSEPGGSRCLGSNQPQHF
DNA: TGTGCCAGCAGTGAGCCCGGAGGCAGCCGATGTTTGGGGAGCAATCAGCCCCAGCATTTT

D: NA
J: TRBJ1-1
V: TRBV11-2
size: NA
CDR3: CASSLDSWGLTEAFF
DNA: TGTGCCAGCAGCTTAGATTCTTGGGGGCTCACTGAAGCTTTCTTT

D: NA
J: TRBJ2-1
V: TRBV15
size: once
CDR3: CATSRDLFGSSYNEQFF
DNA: TGTGCCACCAGCAGAGATCTGTTCGGGAGCTCCTACAATGAGCAGTTCTTC

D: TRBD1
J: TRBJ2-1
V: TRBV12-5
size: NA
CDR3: CASGLVGADRGQDNEQFF
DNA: TGTGCTAGTGGTTTGGTAGGGGCAGACAGGGGGCAGGACAATGAGCAGTTCTTC

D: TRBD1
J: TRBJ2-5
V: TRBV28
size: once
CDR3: CASRDRAQETQYF
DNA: TGTGCCAGCAGGGACAGGGCCCAAGAGACCCAGTACTTC

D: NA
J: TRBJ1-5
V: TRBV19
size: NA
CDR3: CASSIGALAAQPQHF
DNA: TGTGCCAGTAGTATAGGGGCTTTAGCGGCTCAGCCCCAGCATTTT

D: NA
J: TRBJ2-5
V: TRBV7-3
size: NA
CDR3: CASSQQVGEGTQYF
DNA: TGTGCCAGCAGCCAACAAGTGGGCGAGGGGACCCAGTACTTC

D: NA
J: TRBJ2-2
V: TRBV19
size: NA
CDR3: CASSTPDLAGTGELFF
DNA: TGTGCCAGTAGTACGCCCGACCTGGCGGGCACCGGGGAGCTGTTTTTT

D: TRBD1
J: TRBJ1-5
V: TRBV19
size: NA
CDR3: CASGDRDQPQHF
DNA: TGTGCCAGTGGGGACAGGGATCAGCCCCAGCATTTT

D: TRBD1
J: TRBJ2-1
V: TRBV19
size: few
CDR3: CASSNGDRANNEQFF
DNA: TGTGCCAGTAGTAACGGGGACAGGGCCAACAATGAGCAGTTCTTC

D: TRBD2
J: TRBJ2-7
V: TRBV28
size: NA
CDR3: CATLAGVLREQYF
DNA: TGTGCCACCTTAGCGGGAGTCCTTCGCGAGCAGTACTTC

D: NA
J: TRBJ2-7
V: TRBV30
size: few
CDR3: CAWSLTGASYEQYF
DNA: TGTGCCTGGAGTTTGACAGGAGCCTCCTACGAGCAGTACTTC

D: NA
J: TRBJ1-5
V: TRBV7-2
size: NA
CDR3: CASSLALYSNQPQHF
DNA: TGTGCCAGCAGCTTAGCACTGTATAGCAATCAGCCCCAGCATTTT

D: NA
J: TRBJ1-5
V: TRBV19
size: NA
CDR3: CASSSFQGNQPQHF
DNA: TGTGCCAGTAGTTCGTTCCAGGGTAATCAGCCCCAGCATTTT

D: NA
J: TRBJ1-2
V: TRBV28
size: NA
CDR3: CASSLTGPHYGYTF
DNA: TGTGCCAGCAGTTTAACGGGTCCTCACTATGGCTACACCTTC

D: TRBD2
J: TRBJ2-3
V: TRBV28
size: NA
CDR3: CASSTFSGLRTDTQYF
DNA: TGTGCCAGCAGTACCTTTAGCGGGTTGCGGACAGATACGCAGTATTTT

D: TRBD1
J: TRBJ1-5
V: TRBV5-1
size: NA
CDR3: CASSFDRDQPQHF
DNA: TGCGCCAGCAGCTTCGACAGGGATCAGCCCCAGCATTTT

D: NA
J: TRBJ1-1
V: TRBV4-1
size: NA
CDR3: CASSQGAQGNTEAFF
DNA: TGCGCCAGCAGCCAAGGAGCACAGGGTAACACTGAAGCTTTCTTT

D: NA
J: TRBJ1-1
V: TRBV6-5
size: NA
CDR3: CASTQTGRTEAFF
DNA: TGTGCCAGCACTCAGACAGGTCGAACTGAAGCTTTCTTT

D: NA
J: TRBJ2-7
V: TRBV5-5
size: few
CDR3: CASSPRAGTVYEQYF
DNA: TGTGCCAGCAGCCCGCGGGCAGGTACCGTATACGAGCAGTACTTC

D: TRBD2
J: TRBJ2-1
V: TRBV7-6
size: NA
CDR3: CASSLAAGGAGAYNEQFF
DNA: TGTGCCAGCAGCTTAGCAGCGGGAGGGGCCGGGGCCTACAATGAGCAGTTCTTC

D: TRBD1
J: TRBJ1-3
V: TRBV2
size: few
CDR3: CASSGGQRSSGNTIYF
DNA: TGTGCCAGCAGTGGGGGACAGCGCTCCTCTGGAAACACCATATATTTT

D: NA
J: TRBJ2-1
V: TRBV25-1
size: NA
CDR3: CASTRDSARPEQFF
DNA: TGTGCCAGCACTCGGGACTCTGCCCGTCCTGAGCAGTTCTTC

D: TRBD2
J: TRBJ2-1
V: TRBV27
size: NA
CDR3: CASSFSLAGGPYEQFF
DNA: TGTGCCAGCAGTTTCAGTCTAGCGGGAGGGCCCTATGAGCAGTTCTTC

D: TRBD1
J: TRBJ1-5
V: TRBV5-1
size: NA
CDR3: CASSPTGTGNQPQHF
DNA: TGCGCCAGCAGCCCCACCGGGACAGGCAATCAGCCCCAGCATTTT

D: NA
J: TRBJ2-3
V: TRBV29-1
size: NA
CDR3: CSVVHPGDTQYF
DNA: TGCAGCGTTGTACATCCCGGGGATACGCAGTATTTT

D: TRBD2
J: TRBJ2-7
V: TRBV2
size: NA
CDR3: CASSTGLAGSYEQYF
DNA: TGTGCCAGCAGTACCGGACTAGCGGGGTCCTACGAGCAGTACTTC

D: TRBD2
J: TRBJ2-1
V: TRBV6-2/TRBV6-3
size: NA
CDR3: CASSYSPSGVRYEQFF
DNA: TGTGCCAGCAGTTACTCCCCTAGCGGAGTTAGGTATGAGCAGTTCTTC

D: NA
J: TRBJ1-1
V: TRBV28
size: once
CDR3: CASSLMRTRETEAFF
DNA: TGTGCCAGCAGTTTAATGCGTACTCGAGAGACTGAAGCTTTCTTT

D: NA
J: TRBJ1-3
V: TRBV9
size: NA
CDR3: CASSVAGVISGNTIYF
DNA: TGTGCCAGCAGCGTAGCAGGGGTGATCTCTGGAAACACCATATATTTT

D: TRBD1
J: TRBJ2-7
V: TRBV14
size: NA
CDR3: CASSPLRTGGKDEQYF
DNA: TGTGCCAGCAGCCCCCTACGCACAGGGGGCAAGGACGAGCAGTACTTC

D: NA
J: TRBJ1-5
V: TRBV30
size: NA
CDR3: CACQGLGNQPQHF
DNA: TGTGCCTGCCAGGGACTGGGCAATCAGCCCCAGCATTTT